The 22 T cell receptor beta chains given below trace back to one sample, sequenced in a study of CD8 T cells in Susac syndrome. Random hexamers served to reverse transcribe about 0.5 to 1 ug RNA. MiXCR was run by TCRdb on the immunoSEQ multiplex PCR reads, yielding one entry per CDR3 protein. The sample includes 150,000 to 200,000 distinct CDR3 sequences, 90% to 95% of them seen just once. Input material: CD4+ T cells from PBMCs. These receptor sequences come from a human donor with Susac syndrome.

The rearrangement links TRBV29-1 to TRBJ2-1, with TRBD2 matching over 14 bases. Looked up from germline, CDR1 is SQVTM and CDR2 is ANQGSEA. The length of the CDR3 is 17 residues. V trimming: 6 bases; J trimming: 0 bases; junction bases outside the gene matches: 7. CDR3 amino acids: CSVVDGTSGSSYNEQFF. DNA for the CDR3: TGCAGCGTCGTCGACGGGACTAGCGGGAGCTCCTACAATGAGCAGTTCTTC.

The chain links TRBV5-1 to TRBJ2-4; 7 bases line up with TRBD1. This CDR3 spans 15 amino acids. Germline values: CDR1 SGHRS, CDR2 YFSETQ. V lost 4 bases, J lost 3 bases, and 7 bases stayed unmatched. CDR3 protein: CASSRPWDSKNIQYF. In DNA, the CDR3 is TGCGCCAGCAGCCGTCCATGGGACAGCAAAAACATTCAGTACTTC.

The chain has TRBV2 and TRBJ1-5; D unresolved. Per germline, CDR1 SNHLY and CDR2 FYNNEI. The V end lost 4 bases, the J end lost 1 base, and 5 bases lay between the germline ends. The length of the CDR3 is 13 residues. In DNA, the CDR3 is TGTGCCAGCAGTGCGGAGAGCAATCAGCCCCAGCATTTT. Its translation: CASSAESNQPQHF.

The rearrangement links TRBV28 to TRBJ2-7; 11 nucleotides line up with TRBD1. V was clipped by 6 bases and J by 3 bases; unmatched bases: 10. The CDR3 loop spans 16 amino acids. Germline assignment: CDR1 MDHEN and CDR2 SYDVKM. The CDR3 protein is CASSRAGTGGVYEQYF. CDR3 coding DNA: TGTGCCAGCAGCCGCGCCGGGACAGGGGGAGTCTACGAGCAGTACTTC.

This chain uses TRBV7-2 with TRBJ1-1; no firm D call. This CDR3 spans 12 amino acids. CDR1 and CDR2 from the germline V gene are SGHTA and FQGNSA. V lost 3 bases to trimming and J lost 8 bases, with 10 bases between them. For the CDR3, the DNA is TGTGCCAGCAGCTTGTCGACATTCGAAGCTTTCTTT. It codes for CASSLSTFEAFF. The whole variable domain, remainder taken from reference TRBV7-2 and TRBJ1-1, is GAGVSQSPSNKVTEKGKDVELRCDPISGHTALYWYRQSLGQGLEFLIYFQGNSAPDKSGLPSDRFSAERTGGSVSTLTIQRTQQEDSAVYLCASSLSTFEAFFGQGTRLTVV.

The chain combines TRBV19 with TRBJ2-7, with unresolved D. CDR3 length: 13 amino acids. Trimming stripped 1 base from V and 1 base from J, with 5 bases between. Germline values: CDR1 LNHDA, CDR2 SQIVND (reference sequence). The CDR3 sequence is CASSIVVSYEQYF. CDR3 in DNA: TGTGCCAGTAGTATAGTCGTATCCTACGAGCAGTACTTC.

The gene calls are TRBV30 and TRBJ1-6; D is unresolved. The V gene lost 0 bases and the J gene lost 11 bases, with 14 bases spanning the gap. There are 14 residues in the CDR3. Germline assignment: CDR1 GTSNPN and CDR2 SVGIG (reference sequence). The CDR3 region has the DNA TGTGCCTGGAGTGTAGTGGGCCGAGGTCCACCCCTCCACTTT. Amino acid sequence: CAWSVVGRGPPLHF.

The chain recombines TRBV12-3 or TRBV12-4 with TRBJ2-7, with 8 bases matching TRBD1. CDR3 length equals 14 residues. The junction had 10 bases not matched to a gene; V was cut back by 6 bases and J by 6 bases. The CDR3 DNA reads as TGTGCCAGCAGGGCGGGACAGGTGCTCGCCGAGCAGTACTTC. Protein sequence: CASRAGQVLAEQYF.

This chain uses TRBV20-1 with TRBJ2-4; tentatively, D is TRBD1 (6 bases). V lost 3 bases and J 3 bases, leaving 9 bases between the germline ends. The germline gives CDR1 DFQATT, CDR2 SNEGSKA (reference sequence). The CDR3 loop spans 13 amino acids. The CDR3 region is CSASRDNKNIQYF. The CDR3 DNA is TGCAGTGCTAGCAGGGACAACAAAAACATTCAGTACTTC.

This chain links TRBV28 with TRBJ2-5, with 7 bases matching TRBD2. The CDR3 consists of 15 residues. Per the germline V gene, CDR1 is MDHEN and CDR2 is SYDVKM. V was clipped by 4 bases and J by 5 bases; unmatched bases: 10. CDR3 amino acids: CASSSGGGAKETQYF. Written as DNA, the CDR3 is TGTGCCAGCAGTTCGGGGGGAGGTGCGAAGGAGACCCAGTACTTC.

The CDR3 region is CASSLGSGLQETQYF. The DNA of the CDR3 is TGTGCCAGCAGCTTAGGGTCAGGGCTTCAAGAGACCCAGTACTTC. The rearrangement uses TRBV7-9 and TRBJ2-5, with D maybe TRBD1 (5 bases). V was shortened by 1 base and J by 2 bases, with 11 bases between the two germline ends. CDR3 length: 15 residues. Per the germline V gene, CDR1 is SEHNR and CDR2 is FQNEAQ (reference sequence).

In its sample, this clonotype was seen once. The chain couples TRBV10-3 to TRBJ2-6; 7 nucleotides match TRBD1. V trimming: 2 bases; J trimming: 4 bases; junction bases outside the gene matches: 5. Looked up from germline, CDR1 is ENHRY and CDR2 is SYGVKD. This CDR3 comprises 16 residues. Here the CDR3 DNA reads TGTGCCATCAGTGAGGAAGGGGGCACCGGGGCCAACGTCCTGACTTTC. Protein product: CAISEEGGTGANVLTF.

The chain combines TRBV20-1 with TRBJ1-2; TRBD1 agrees at 7 bases. J was trimmed by 8 bases and V by 0 bases; bases with no gene match: 9. The CDR3 loop spans 14 amino acids. Germline CDR1 is DFQATT and CDR2 is SNEGSKA (reference sequence). The CDR3 reads CSARDLDRTLGYTF. The CDR3 DNA reads TGCAGTGCTAGAGACCTGGACAGGACGTTGGGCTACACCTTC.

The gene calls are TRBV6-5 and TRBJ2-1; D possibly matches TRBD1 or TRBD2 (5 bases each). The V end lost 2 bases, the J end lost 6 bases, and 17 bases lay between the germline ends. This CDR3 is built from 16 residues. Germline V gene sequence: CDR1 MNHEY, CDR2 SVGAGI. Here the CDR3 DNA reads TGTGCCAGCAGTTACCGTTCAGGGACGAGAGGCAATGAGCAGTTCTTC. It is translated as CASSYRSGTRGNEQFF.

This clonotype was seen once. The rearrangement uses TRBV2 and TRBJ2-7; weak D call: TRBD2 (6 bases). The CDR3 consists of 15 residues. Germline values: CDR1 SNHLY, CDR2 FYNNEI. V lost 6 bases, J lost 7 bases, and 22 bases lay in between. CDR3 sequence (DNA): TGTGCCAGCAGAGACCTTAGCGGAGGCCCGCGGGAGCAGTACTTC. This encodes CASRDLSGGPREQYF.

The chain couples TRBV5-1 to TRBJ2-3; D not certain. The CDR3 extends over 13 amino acids. The V gene lost 2 bases and the J gene lost 4 bases, with 8 bases spanning the gap. The germline V gene has CDR1 SGHRS and CDR2 YFSETQ. The CDR3 nucleotides are TGCGCCAGCAGCTTTGGTCGGGCAGATACGCAGTATTTT. Its translation is CASSFGRADTQYF.

This chain joins TRBV20-1 and TRBJ1-2; D is undetermined. CDR1 and CDR2 (germline): DFQATT, SNEGSKA (reference sequence). CDR3 size: 11 residues. With 3 bases removed from V and 4 bases from J, the gap between germline ends came to 6 bases. The CDR3 coding sequence is TGCAGTGCTAGGGCTGGCTATGGCTACACCTTC. Protein product: CSARAGYGYTF.

This clonotype came up a few times. The chain is built from TRBV6-1 and TRBJ1-2; 12 bases match TRBD1. CDR1 and CDR2 from the germline V gene are MNHNS and SASEGT. This CDR3 comprises 14 residues. V trimming: 2 bases; J trimming: 14 bases; junction bases outside the gene matches: 9. CDR3 sequence: CASSELGQGAGGTF. CDR3 coding DNA: TGTGCCAGCAGTGAATTGGGACAGGGGGCTGGAGGAACCTTC.

The chain uses TRBV7-2 and TRBJ2-3; 12 nucleotides line up with TRBD2. CDR1 and CDR2 from the germline V gene are SGHTA and FQGNSA. The V gene end was trimmed by 5 bases and the J gene end by 1 base; junction bases not matched to a gene: 4. This CDR3 is 16 amino acids long. The DNA for the CDR3 is TGTGCCAGCAGCCCTGGACTAGCGGGGCGCACAGATACGCAGTATTTT. Amino acid sequence: CASSPGLAGRTDTQYF.

This chain connects TRBV25-1 to TRBJ1-1; tentative D call: TRBD1 (5 bases). This CDR3 is built from 14 residues. Germline loops: CDR1 MGHDK, CDR2 SYGVNS. V shed 5 bases and J shed 6 bases, with 16 bases lying between them. CDR3 residues: CASSPSGGHAEAFF. CDR3 bases: TGTGCCAGCAGTCCGTCGGGGGGTCACGCTGAAGCTTTCTTT.

The chain links TRBV12-3 or TRBV12-4 to TRBJ2-7, with D unresolved. The V end was cut by 3 bases, the J end by 3 bases, with 15 bases between. This CDR3 contains 15 residues. CDR3 region: CASSLGSGLGYEQYF. DNA for the CDR3: TGTGCCAGCAGTTTGGGGTCGGGTTTGGGCTACGAGCAGTACTTC.

In DNA form, the CDR3 reads TGCAGCGTCCGGGAGGCGAAAGATACGCAGTATTTT. Translation: CSVREAKDTQYF. The J gene is TRBJ2-3, the V gene TRBV29-1; 7 bases align to TRBD2. The CDR3 spans 12 residues. V trimming: 6 bases; J trimming: 5 bases; junction bases outside the gene matches: 5. CDR1 is SQVTM, CDR2 ANQGSEA, per germline.